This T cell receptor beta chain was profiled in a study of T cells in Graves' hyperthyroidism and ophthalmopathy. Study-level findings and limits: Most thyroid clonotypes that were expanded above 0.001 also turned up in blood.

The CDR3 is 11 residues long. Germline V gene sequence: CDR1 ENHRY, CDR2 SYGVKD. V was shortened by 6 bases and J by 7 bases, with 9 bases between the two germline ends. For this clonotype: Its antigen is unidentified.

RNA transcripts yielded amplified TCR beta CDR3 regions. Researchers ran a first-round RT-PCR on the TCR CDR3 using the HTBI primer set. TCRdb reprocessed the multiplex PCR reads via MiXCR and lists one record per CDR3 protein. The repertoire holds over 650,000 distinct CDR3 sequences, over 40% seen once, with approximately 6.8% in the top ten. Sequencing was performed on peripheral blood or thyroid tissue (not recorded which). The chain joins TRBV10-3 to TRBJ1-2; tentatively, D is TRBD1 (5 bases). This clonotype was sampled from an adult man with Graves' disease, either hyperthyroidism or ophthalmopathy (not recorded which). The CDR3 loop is CAIRAGFGYTF. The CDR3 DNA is TGTGCCATCAGGGCAGGGTTTGGCTACACCTTC.